A single sample gave rise to the 8 T cell receptor beta chains below, sequenced in a study of Graves' ophthalmopathy and Graves' hyperthyroidism. The TCR beta CDR3 regions underwent amplification from RNA transcripts. In the first round, RT-PCR was carried out with HTBI primers, and a multiplex PCR formed the second round. TCRdb used MiXCR to reprocess the multiplex PCR reads, holding one entry per CDR3 protein. The sample holds about 400,000 distinct CDR3 sequences; 18% are singletons and the top ten take around 1.4%. The source material was peripheral blood. The source of these receptors is a woman under 30 with Graves' ophthalmopathy.

This clonotype has a count of ten or more. The rearrangement links TRBV7-8 to TRBJ2-5; no firm D call. The CDR3 spans 12 residues. V dropped 5 bases and J dropped 5 bases, with 9 bases sitting between them. Germline-derived CDR1 and CDR2 are SGHVS and FQNEAQ. In DNA form, the CDR3 reads TGTGCCAGCAGCGTTCACCTGGAGACCCAGTACTTC. Its translation: CASSVHLETQYF.

This clonotype came up many times. The chain couples TRBV2 to TRBJ1-5, with D uncertain. V dropped 0 bases and J dropped 7 bases, with 7 bases sitting between them. Germline lookup yields CDR1 SNHLY and CDR2 FYNNEI. The CDR3 is 13 residues long. The chain's CDR3 is CASSEALRQPQHF. The CDR3 DNA sequence: TGTGCCAGCAGTGAAGCGCTTCGACAGCCCCAGCATTTT.

The sample holds many counts of this clonotype. The chain employs TRBV27 and TRBJ2-7; D may be TRBD1 (6 bases). V dropped 2 bases and J dropped 4 bases, with 12 bases sitting between them. From germline, CDR1 is MNHEY and CDR2 SMNVEV (reference sequence). CDR3 length equals 14 residues. The CDR3 is CASSLRGQAYEQYF. CDR3 DNA: TGTGCCAGCAGTTTAAGGGGACAAGCATACGAGCAGTACTTC.

This clonotype was picked up many times. The rearrangement links TRBV27 to TRBJ1-6; possibly TRBD1 for D (6 bases). The CDR3 is 16 amino acids. Trimming took 8 bases from V and 5 from J, leaving 19 bases between them. Germline V gene data show CDR1 as MNHEY and CDR2 as SMNVEV (reference sequence). CDR3 coding DNA: TGTGCCAGCTGCCGGACAACAGGGATTCATAATTCACCCCTCCACTTT. Translation: CASCRTTGIHNSPLHF.

This clonotype was detected once. The gene calls are TRBV28 and TRBJ2-7; 7 positions agree with TRBD2. V lost 6 bases and J lost 3; bases outside the gene matches: 8. The CDR3 sequence is 14 residues long. Germline CDR1 MDHEN, CDR2 SYDVKM. In nucleotides, the CDR3 is TGTGCCAGCAGACCCCCTGCGGGAGTCTACGAGCAGTACTTC. Protein sequence: CASRPPAGVYEQYF.

This clonotype was counted ten times or more. The J gene is TRBJ1-6, the V gene TRBV7-3, with 7 bases lining up with TRBD1. Per the germline V gene, CDR1 is SGHTA and CDR2 is FQGTGA. This CDR3 region has 13 residues. V dropped 4 bases and J dropped 9; count of bases not matched to a gene: 3. CDR3 sequence: CASSSYRGSPLHF. The CDR3 DNA sequence: TGTGCCAGCAGCTCCTACAGGGGTTCACCCCTCCACTTT.

The chain recombines TRBV6-5 with TRBJ1-1, with D maybe TRBD1 (6 bases). CDR3 length: 16 residues. With 0 bases removed from V and 2 bases from J, the gap between germline ends came to 13 bases. Germline loops: CDR1 MNHEY, CDR2 SVGAGI. Here the CDR3 DNA reads TGTGCCAGCAGTTACTCTTACGAACAGGGAAACACTGAAGCTTTCTTT. Residues: CASSYSYEQGNTEAFF.

This clonotype was detected ten times or more. A clone one base away is much larger, so this may be a read error. The chain uses TRBV11-2 and TRBJ2-7, with TRBD1 matching over 7 bases. CDR3 size: 12 residues. Germline V lookup: CDR1 SGHAT, CDR2 FQNNGV. V trimming: 7 bases; J trimming: 3 bases; junction bases outside the gene matches: 3. The CDR3 here is CASTTGLYEQYF. The CDR3 DNA sequence: TGTGCCAGCACGACAGGGCTCTACGAGCAGTACTTC.